The 11 T cell receptor beta chains reported below all come from one sample, sequenced in a study of technical replicates of blood from several donors. Using immunoSEQ multiplex PCR, the repertoire was profiled, and TCRdb retains in-frame clones only, with some absent. The sample contains over 60,000 clones, just over 90% of which appear only once. The sample taken for sequencing was T cells isolated from PBMCs. The receptors derive from a human donor in good health.

This chain connects TRBV20-1 to TRBJ1-1, with 9 bases identical to TRBD1. Germline CDR1 is DFQATT and CDR2 is SNEGSKA (reference sequence). The CDR3 has 10 amino acids. Here the CDR3 reads CRPWTGEAFF. The CDR3 nucleotides are TGCAGGCCTTGGACAGGGGAGGCTTTCTTT.

V gene TRBV4-1 combines with J gene TRBJ2-1; 7 positions match TRBD1. V lost 3 bases and J lost 9; bases outside the gene matches: 5. The germline CDR1 and CDR2 sequences are MGHRA and YSYEKL. The CDR3 contains 13 residues. For the CDR3, the DNA is TGCGCCAGCAGCCACCAACAGGGGATTGAGCAGTTCTTC. This codes for CASSHQQGIEQFF.

The chain has TRBV7-8 and TRBJ2-7; D is perhaps TRBD1 (6 bases). Germline-derived CDR1 and CDR2 are SGHVS and FQNEAQ. This CDR3 has 15 residues. V was clipped by 0 bases and J by 0 bases, with 9 bases between them. DNA of the CDR3: TGTGCCAGCAGCTTAGCACAGGGTCCCTCCTACGAGCAGTACTTC. Amino acid sequence: CASSLAQGPSYEQYF.

The chain couples TRBV11-3 to TRBJ1-1; TRBD1 is a possible D gene (5 bases). The CDR3 sequence is 14 residues long. The germline gives CDR1 SGHNT, CDR2 YENEEA. V lost 5 bases, J lost 8 bases, and 18 bases lay in between. In nucleotides, the CDR3 is TGTGCCAGCAGCGCCCCGCCCAGGGCGAGGGAAGCTTTCTTT. This sequence encodes CASSAPPRAREAFF.

This chain links TRBV15 with TRBJ2-3; TRBD2 is a possible D gene (5 bases). The CDR3 is made up of 13 amino acids. Trimming pared 7 bases from V and 1 base from J, leaving 9 bases between. The germline V gene has CDR1 LNHNV and CDR2 YYDKDF (reference sequence). CDR3 residues: CATTFGGTDTQYF. In DNA, the CDR3 is TGTGCCACCACCTTCGGGGGCACAGATACGCAGTATTTT.

This chain connects TRBV9 to TRBJ2-5; D possibly corresponds to TRBD1 (5 bases). The CDR3 is 12 residues long. V lost 0 bases to trimming and J lost 6 bases, with 6 bases between them. Germline values: CDR1 SGDLS, CDR2 YYNGEE. CDR3 in amino acids: CASSVEGKTQYF. The CDR3 nucleotides are TGTGCCAGCAGCGTAGAGGGGAAGACCCAGTACTTC.

V usage is TRBV11-2 and J usage is TRBJ1-1; D is perhaps TRBD1 (6 bases). Germline CDR1 SGHAT, CDR2 FQNNGV. The CDR3 loop spans 17 amino acids. Trimming shortened V by 3 bases and J by 1 base, and 18 bases separated the two germline ends. The CDR3 nucleotides read TGTGCCAGCAGCTTCCTGGGGGTGGGGGCCGGGAACACTGAAGCTTTCTTT. Translating gives CASSFLGVGAGNTEAFF. Complete variable domain (other parts from reference TRBV11-2 and TRBJ1-1): EAGVAQSPRYKIIEKRQSVAFWCNPISGHATLYWYQQILGQGPKLLIQFQNNGVVDDSQLPKDRFSAERLKGVDSTLKIQPAKLEDSAVYLCASSFLGVGAGNTEAFFGQGTRLTVV.

V is TRBV5-1 and J is TRBJ2-3; 9 bases are a match to TRBD1. Germline CDR1 and CDR2: SGHRS and YFSETQ. After removal of 3 bases from V and 3 bases from J, the junction contained 17 bases not matched to a gene. The CDR3 length is 19 residues. For the CDR3, the DNA is TGCGCCAGCAGCTCCCGGACAGGGGACTGGGGGGGAGCTACAGATACGCAGTATTTT. This sequence encodes CASSSRTGDWGGATDTQYF.

The chain uses TRBV7-9 and TRBJ1-3; TRBD1 aligns across 9 bases. CDR1 and CDR2 (germline): SEHNR, FQNEAQ (reference sequence). V lost 1 base to trimming and J lost 2 bases; unmatched junction nucleotides: 0. The CDR3 runs 15 residues. Here the CDR3 reads CASSLGTGAGNTIYF. The CDR3, as DNA: TGTGCCAGCAGCTTAGGGACAGGGGCTGGAAACACCATATATTTT. Complete variable domain (other parts from reference TRBV7-9 and TRBJ1-3): DTGVSQNPRHKITKRGQNVTFRCDPISEHNRLYWYRQTLGQGPEFLTYFQNEAQLEKSRLLSDRFSAERPKGSFSTLEIQRTEQGDSAMYLCASSLGTGAGNTIYFGEGSWLTVV.

The chain couples TRBV7-9 to TRBJ2-1; D not resolved. Trimming took 1 base from V and 2 from J, leaving 9 bases between them. CDR1 and CDR2 from the germline V gene are SEHNR and FQNEAQ (reference sequence). This CDR3 is 15 amino acids long. The CDR3 loop is CASSLDPRPYNEQFF. CDR3 nucleotide sequence: TGTGCCAGCAGCTTAGATCCTAGGCCCTACAATGAGCAGTTCTTC.

The chain joins TRBV13 to TRBJ2-1, with TRBD2 identical over 9 bases. The CDR3 has 15 amino acids. Germline CDR1 and CDR2: PRHDT and FYEKMQ (reference sequence). Germline trimming cut 0 bases from V and 5 bases from J; bases unmatched to any gene: 2. As DNA, the CDR3 is TGTGCCAGCAGCTTAGGGACTAGCGGAAACAATGAGCAGTTCTTC. Translation: CASSLGTSGNNEQFF.